This TCR beta chain is drawn from a study of beta chain features in type 1 diabetes. Notes on the study in general: cDNA sequencing could over-represent cells with high TCR expression. In comparison with healthy donors, patients had naive, central memory and Treg TCRB repertoires that appeared more similar. Shortening that was moderate but significant affected the TCRB CDR3s of Type 1 diabetes patients in all four CD4+ subsets.

Regarding this clone: The antigen remains undetermined.

Since all of the isolated RNA was reverse transcribed, expressed TCRB transcripts were what got sequenced. Produced via immunoSEQ multiplex PCR; TCRdb's table is partial and in-frame only. Of about 260,000 clones in the sample, around 20% were seen once. The sequenced sample consisted of naive CD4+ T cells from blood. This TCR derives from a woman in her thirties or forties with type 1 diabetes.

CDR3 DNA sequence: TGTGCCAGCAGGCGGGGCCTAGGCACTGAAGCTTTCTTT. It codes for CASRRGLGTEAFF. This chain joins TRBV6-5 and TRBJ1-1; possible D gene TRBD1, 5 bases. CDR1 and CDR2 (germline): MNHEY, SVGAGI. The CDR3 has 13 amino acids. Trimming took 6 bases from V and 4 from J, leaving 12 bases between them.